The rows below give T cell receptor beta chains drawn from one sample of a study of Graves' ophthalmopathy and Graves' hyperthyroidism. TCRdb independently ran MiXCR on the multiplex PCR reads; one entry per CDR3 protein. The table records around 400,000 distinct CDR3 sequences, approximately 20% of them present only once. Specimen: peripheral blood. The source of these receptors is a young woman with Graves' ophthalmopathy. The CDR3 runs from the conserved cysteine through the conserved F or W. D genes are given only for firm matches. The listing skips clone size in some rows; elsewhere it reads once, few, many or a size class.

>TRBJ2-7|TRBV27|.|TRBD1
TGTGCCAGCAAGAGGACAGGGGCGTACGAGCAGTACTTC
CASKRTGAYEQYF
>TRBJ2-6|TRBV28|many|.
TGTGCCAGCAGGTGGAAGGGACTCTCTGGGGCCAACGTCCTGACTTTC
CASRWKGLSGANVLTF
>TRBJ1-2|TRBV5-1|many|.
TGCGCCAGCAGCTTAGGCCACCCCGGCCCCTATGGCTACACCTTC
CASSLGHPGPYGYTF
>TRBJ2-6|TRBV6-2/TRBV6-3|.|TRBD1
TGTGCCAGCAGTTACAAGGGGGCCGGGGCCAACGTCCTGACTTTC
CASSYKGAGANVLTF
>TRBJ1-1|TRBV6-5|many|TRBD1
TGTGCCAGCACATCTTACAGATGGACAGGGAAAACTGAAGCTTTCTTT
CASTSYRWTGKTEAFF
>TRBJ2-5|TRBV20-1|.|TRBD2
TGCAGTGCTAGGGGGGCTAGCGGGGGGTGGGAGACCCAGTACTTC
CSARGASGGWETQYF
>TRBJ1-3|TRBV10-2|many|TRBD1
TGCGCCAGCAAGAACAGGGGTACAGGAAACACCATATATTTT
CASKNRGTGNTIYF
>TRBJ2-4|TRBV12-3/TRBV12-4|once|.
TGTGCCAGCAGTTTGGGGCTAGCTAACATTCAGTACTTC
CASSLGLANIQYF
>TRBJ2-5|TRBV7-2|many|.
TGTGCCAGCAGCTTGCGACAGGGAGGGACGGAGACCCAGTACTTC
CASSLRQGGTETQYF
>TRBJ2-2|TRBV7-2|many|.
TGTGCCAGCAGTCTCAAGCTGGTGGGGGAGCTGTTTTTT
CASSLKLVGELFF
>TRBJ2-7|TRBV14|many|TRBD1
TGTGCCAGCAGACCGACCGGGACAGGGCCCTACGAGCAGTACTTC
CASRPTGTGPYEQYF
>TRBJ2-5|TRBV9|many|.
TGTGCCAGCAGCGTAGCGGGGACCTGGGAGACCCAGTACTTC
CASSVAGTWETQYF
>TRBJ1-2|TRBV14|.|TRBD1
TGTGCCAGCAGCCAAGATTCAGGGGGCCCAATCTATGGCTACACCTTC
CASSQDSGGPIYGYTF
>TRBJ1-6|TRBV7-2|many|.
TGTGCCAGCAGCTTAGGGAGGCAGGGTTTACCCTTTTCACCCCTCCACTTT
CASSLGRQGLPFSPLHF
>TRBJ2-7|TRBV6-2/TRBV6-3|many|TRBD2
TGTGCCAGCAGTTACTCCTTGGCTAGCGGGAGGAACTCCTACGAGCAGTACTTC
CASSYSLASGRNSYEQYF
>TRBJ2-2|TRBV30|many|.
TGTGCCTGGAGCCAGGGGTACACCGGGGAGCTGTTTTTT
CAWSQGYTGELFF
>TRBJ2-5|TRBV10-3|many|TRBD2
TGTGCCATCAGTGAGTCGGAATCGGGACTAGCGATGACCCAGTACTTC
CAISESESGLAMTQYF
>TRBJ2-5|TRBV6-2/TRBV6-3|many|TRBD1
TGTGCCAGCAGTTACGGCTTCGGGGACAGGAAAGGCCAAGAGACCCAGTACTTC
CASSYGFGDRKGQETQYF
>TRBJ2-2|TRBV12-3/TRBV12-4|many|.
TGTGCCAGCAGTTTTCGGGCAGGGAACACCGGGGAGCTGTTTTTT
CASSFRAGNTGELFF
>TRBJ1-5|TRBV4-3|many|.
TGCGCCAGCAGCCGCTTTCTTGGCAGCAATCAGCCCCAGCATTTT
CASSRFLGSNQPQHF
>TRBJ2-7|TRBV12-3/TRBV12-4|many|.
TGTGCCAGCAGTTTAGTACGTTTAGGCTACGAGCAGTACTTC
CASSLVRLGYEQYF
>TRBJ2-7|TRBV6-1|.|.
TGTGCCAGCAGGGCCGTCGGTCGGGACGAGCAGTACTTC
CASRAVGRDEQYF
>TRBJ2-7|TRBV18|many|TRBD1
TGTGCCAGCTCACCAGACTGGGACAGCTACGAGCAGTACTTC
CASSPDWDSYEQYF
>TRBJ2-7|TRBV5-1|many|.
TGCGCCAGCAGCAAAACCGGGAGCTACGAGCAGTACTTC
CASSKTGSYEQYF
>TRBJ1-6|TRBV9|many|.
TGTGCCAGCAGCGCGGACCTACCTTCCTATAATTCGCCCCTCCACTTT
CASSADLPSYNSPLHF
>TRBJ2-5|TRBV20-1|many|.
TGCAGTGCTAGAGATCTGACTACGTCCCAAGAGACCCAGTACTTC
CSARDLTTSQETQYF
>TRBJ2-4|TRBV7-9|many|TRBD1
TGTGCCAGCAGCGCTACAGGGGCACTAGCCAAAAACATTCAGTACTTC
CASSATGALAKNIQYF
>TRBJ2-7|TRBV27|few|.
TGTGCCAGCAGTTTGGGACAGCGGGGTGAGGAGCAGTACTTC
CASSLGQRGEEQYF
>TRBJ2-5|TRBV20-1|many|TRBD2
TGCAGTGCTCCTCCGGGACTAGCGGGGCAAGAGACCCAGTACTTC
CSAPPGLAGQETQYF